Given below is one T cell receptor beta chain in context. The target of this receptor is not known. One base away there is no much larger clone; base qualities are not given. The entry originates in a study of CD8+ T cells in alopecia areata (dated by TCRdb to 2017 to 2018). In terms of the full investigation: The treated patients took part in an open-label pilot trial in which moderate-to-severe alopecia areata was treated with oral tofacitinib at 5 to 10 mg twice daily. Scalp clonality was compared among normal scalp (n=4), patchy alopecia areata scalp (n=8), and alopecia totalis/universalis scalp (n=8). TCRbeta CDR3 regions were amplified by immunoSEQ multiplex PCR using 35 Vbeta forward and 13 Jbeta reverse primers. High-throughput TCRbeta sequencing was used to examine T cell clonal expansion in alopecia areata in both the C3H/HeJ mouse model and human patients. RNA came from the PAXgene miRNA kit for fixed scalp, the miRNeasy kit for PBMCs, and the RNeasy kit for mouse skin. Patients received tofacitinib for 6 to 18 months and were then followed off drug for 6 months to check for delayed response and recurrence. In humans, TCRbeta sequencing was performed on scalp tissue and on sorted CD4+ and CD8+ peripheral blood T cells from healthy controls and from patients with patchy or totalis/universalis alopecia areata. Biopsies were taken from tofacitinib-treated patients at baseline and again at 4 and 24 weeks into treatment, and several of those patients also had a later scalp biopsy. What the authors observed across the whole study: Higher clonality and more expanded CD8+ clones were observed in lesional scalp than in normal scalp, particularly in alopecia totalis/universalis, a finding suggestive of antigenic drive. Shared TCR sequences between patients were less evident than in mice, which may be partly attributable to HLA diversity in the patient population. Scalp TCR repertoire analysis is complicated because resident alphabeta T cells in normal human skin are also sequenced, whereas mouse skin is dominated by gammadelta T cells.

CDR1 DFQATT and CDR2 SNEGSKA are derived from the germline V gene (reference sequence). V is pared back by 6 bases and J by 13 bases, with 13 bases lying between the germline termini. From the cysteine through the phenylalanine, the CDR3 covers 10 amino acids. The DNA shown is the 30-base CDR3, in frame from base 1. Library preparation was by the immunoSEQ multiplex PCR assay. For TCR sequencing, RNA was extracted from every sample and reverse transcribed into cDNA to serve as template. SuperScript III was used to make first-strand cDNA, primed with a 2:1 mix of oligo-dT and random hexamers. Amplification bias was assessed with a synthetic immune receptor repertoire, and residual bias was removed computationally. Per the authors' processing: Raw reads were preprocessed to remove errors, and CDR3 was defined by IMGT conventions from the conserved cysteine to phenylalanine. Clonality was computed by normalizing Shannon entropy by log2 of the number of productive unique TCRs and subtracting the result from 1. Whether scalp clones were CD4 or CD8 was inferred by matching scalp TCRbeta sequences against CD4 and CD8 repertoires sorted from blood. TCRdb stores this immuneACCESS table with in-frame sequences only. Part of the clones is absent; in the studies checked, under half of the shortfall reflects unresolved V genes, and no reason is known for the rest. V and J calls and clone size are those listed in that table; D and trimming were worked out from the DNA. The sample has about 11,000 clones on record, about 59% of them singletons. The ten largest account for more than 12% of the sample.

Lesional scalp punch biopsies and peripheral blood were collected from alopecia areata patients. Human scalp biopsies were immediately fixed in PAXgene tissue containers. Sequences were obtained from skin. The rearrangement joined TRBV20-1 to TRBJ2-1, with a tentative D gene TRBD2 over 5 matching bases. The sequence came from a human donor with alopecia areata. The CDR3 reads as follows: CSASTTHQFF. In nucleotides, the sequence is TGCAGTGCGTCGACTACACACCAGTTCTTC.